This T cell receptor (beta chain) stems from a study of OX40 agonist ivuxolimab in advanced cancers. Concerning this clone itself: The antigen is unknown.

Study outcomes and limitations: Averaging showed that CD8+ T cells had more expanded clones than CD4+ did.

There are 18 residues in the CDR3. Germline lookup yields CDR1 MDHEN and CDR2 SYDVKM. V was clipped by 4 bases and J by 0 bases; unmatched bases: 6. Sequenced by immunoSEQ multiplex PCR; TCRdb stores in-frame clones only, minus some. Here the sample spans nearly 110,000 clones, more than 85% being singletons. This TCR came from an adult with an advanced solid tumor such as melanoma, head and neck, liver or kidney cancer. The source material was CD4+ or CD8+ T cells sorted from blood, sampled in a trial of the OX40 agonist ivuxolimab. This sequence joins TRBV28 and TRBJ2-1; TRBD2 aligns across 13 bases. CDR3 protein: CASSSGLAGESSYNEQFF. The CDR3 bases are TGTGCCAGCAGTTCCGGACTAGCGGGAGAGAGCTCCTACAATGAGCAGTTCTTC. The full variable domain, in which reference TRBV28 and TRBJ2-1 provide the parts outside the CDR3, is DVKVTQSSRYLVKRTGEKVFLECVQDMDHENMFWYRQDPGLGLRLIYFSYDVKMKEKGDIPEGYSVSREKKERFSLILESASTNQTSMYLCASSSGLAGESSYNEQFFGPGTRLTVL.